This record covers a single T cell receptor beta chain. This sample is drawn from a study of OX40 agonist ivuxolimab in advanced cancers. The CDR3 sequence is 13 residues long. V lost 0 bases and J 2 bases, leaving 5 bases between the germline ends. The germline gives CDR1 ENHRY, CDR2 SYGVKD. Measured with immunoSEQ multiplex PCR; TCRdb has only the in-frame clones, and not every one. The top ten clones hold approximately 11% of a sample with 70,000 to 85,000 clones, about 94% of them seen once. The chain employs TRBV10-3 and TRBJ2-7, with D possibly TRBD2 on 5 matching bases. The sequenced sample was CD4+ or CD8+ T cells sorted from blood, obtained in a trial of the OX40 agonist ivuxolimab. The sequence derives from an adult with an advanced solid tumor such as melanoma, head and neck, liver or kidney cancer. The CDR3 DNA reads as TGTGCCATCAGTGAGTCGCGGGCCTACGAGCAGTACTTC. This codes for CAISESRAYEQYF.